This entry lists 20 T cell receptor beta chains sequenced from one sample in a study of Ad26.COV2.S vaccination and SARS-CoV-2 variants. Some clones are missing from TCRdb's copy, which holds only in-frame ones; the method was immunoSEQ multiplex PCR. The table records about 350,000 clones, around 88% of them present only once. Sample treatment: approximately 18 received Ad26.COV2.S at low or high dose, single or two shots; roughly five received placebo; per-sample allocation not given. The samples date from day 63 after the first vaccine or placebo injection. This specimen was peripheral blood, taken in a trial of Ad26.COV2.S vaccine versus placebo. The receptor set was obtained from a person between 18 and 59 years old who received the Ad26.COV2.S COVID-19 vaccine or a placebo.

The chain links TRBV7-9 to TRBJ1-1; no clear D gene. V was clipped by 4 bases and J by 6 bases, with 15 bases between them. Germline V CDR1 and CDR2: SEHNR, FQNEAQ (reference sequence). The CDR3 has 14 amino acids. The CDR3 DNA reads TGTGCCAGCAGCTCTCCGGACGGGAGGGCTGAAGCTTTCTTT. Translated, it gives CASSSPDGRAEAFF.

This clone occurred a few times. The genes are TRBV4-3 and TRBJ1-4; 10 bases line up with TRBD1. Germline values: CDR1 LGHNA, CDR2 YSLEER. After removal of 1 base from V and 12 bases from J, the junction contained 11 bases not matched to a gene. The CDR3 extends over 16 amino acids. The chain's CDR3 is CASSQGPSGTGEELFF. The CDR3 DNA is TGCGCCAGCAGCCAAGGCCCTTCCGGGACAGGGGAGGAACTGTTTTTT.

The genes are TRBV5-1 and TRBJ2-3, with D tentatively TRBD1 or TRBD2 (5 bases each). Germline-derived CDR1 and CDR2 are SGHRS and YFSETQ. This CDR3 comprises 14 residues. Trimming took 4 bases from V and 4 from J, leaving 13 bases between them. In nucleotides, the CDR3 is TGCGCCAGCAGCAGAGGGGTGAAGCCAGATACGCAGTATTTT. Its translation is CASSRGVKPDTQYF.

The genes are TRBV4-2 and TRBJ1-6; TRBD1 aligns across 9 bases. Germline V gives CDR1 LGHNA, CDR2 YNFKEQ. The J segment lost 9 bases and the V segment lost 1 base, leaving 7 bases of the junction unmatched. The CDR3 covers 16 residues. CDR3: CASSQAGDREGSPLHF. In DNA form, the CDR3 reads TGTGCCAGCAGCCAAGCCGGGGACAGGGAAGGTTCACCCCTCCACTTT.

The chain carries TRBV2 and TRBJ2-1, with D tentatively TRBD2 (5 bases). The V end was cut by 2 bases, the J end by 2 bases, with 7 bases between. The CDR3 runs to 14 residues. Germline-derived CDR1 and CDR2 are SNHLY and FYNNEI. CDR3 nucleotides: TGTGCCAGCAGTGAAACGGGGACCTACAATGAGCAGTTCTTC. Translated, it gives CASSETGTYNEQFF.

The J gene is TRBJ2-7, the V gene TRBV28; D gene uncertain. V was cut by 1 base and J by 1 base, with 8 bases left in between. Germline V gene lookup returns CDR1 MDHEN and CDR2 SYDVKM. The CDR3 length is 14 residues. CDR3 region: CASSLFPVSYEQYF. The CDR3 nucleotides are TGTGCCAGCAGTTTATTCCCAGTTTCCTACGAGCAGTACTTC.

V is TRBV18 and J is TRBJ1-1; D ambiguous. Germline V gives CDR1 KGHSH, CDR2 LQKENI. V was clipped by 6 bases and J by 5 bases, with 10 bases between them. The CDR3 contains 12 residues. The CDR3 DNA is TGTGCCAGCTCTACGTGGGTAACTGAAGCTTTCTTT. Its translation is CASSTWVTEAFF.

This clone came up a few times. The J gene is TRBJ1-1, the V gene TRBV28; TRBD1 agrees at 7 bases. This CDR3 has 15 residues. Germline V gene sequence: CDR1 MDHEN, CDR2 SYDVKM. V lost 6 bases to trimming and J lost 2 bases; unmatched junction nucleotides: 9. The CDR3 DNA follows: TGTGCCAGCAGACCCCCGGGACAGACTAACACTGAAGCTTTCTTT. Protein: CASRPPGQTNTEAFF.

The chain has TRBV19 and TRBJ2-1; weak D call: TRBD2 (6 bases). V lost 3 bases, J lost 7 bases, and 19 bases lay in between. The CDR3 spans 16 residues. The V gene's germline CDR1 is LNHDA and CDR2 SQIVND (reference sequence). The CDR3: CASSMDRDSPLNEQFF. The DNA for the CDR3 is TGTGCCAGTAGTATGGATCGGGACTCTCCGCTAAATGAGCAGTTCTTC.

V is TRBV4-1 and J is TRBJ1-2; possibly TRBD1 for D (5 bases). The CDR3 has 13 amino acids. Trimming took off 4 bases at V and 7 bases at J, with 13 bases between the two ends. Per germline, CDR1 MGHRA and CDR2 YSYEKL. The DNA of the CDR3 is TGCGCCAGCAGCCCCACCGGACAAGGTGGCTACACCTTC. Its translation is CASSPTGQGGYTF.

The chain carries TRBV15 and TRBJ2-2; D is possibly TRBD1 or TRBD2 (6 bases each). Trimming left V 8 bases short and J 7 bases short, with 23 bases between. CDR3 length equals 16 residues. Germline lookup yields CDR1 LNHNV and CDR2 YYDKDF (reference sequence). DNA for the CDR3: TGTGCCACCCGATCCGGGGGCCCCCCCTTAGGCGGGGAGCTGTTTTTT. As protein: CATRSGGPPLGGELFF.

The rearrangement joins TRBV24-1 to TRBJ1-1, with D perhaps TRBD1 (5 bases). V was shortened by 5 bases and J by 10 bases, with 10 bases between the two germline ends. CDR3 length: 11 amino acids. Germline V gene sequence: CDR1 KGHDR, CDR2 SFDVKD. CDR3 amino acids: CATSGGQAAFF. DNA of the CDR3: TGTGCCACCAGTGGGGGCCAGGCAGCTTTCTTT.

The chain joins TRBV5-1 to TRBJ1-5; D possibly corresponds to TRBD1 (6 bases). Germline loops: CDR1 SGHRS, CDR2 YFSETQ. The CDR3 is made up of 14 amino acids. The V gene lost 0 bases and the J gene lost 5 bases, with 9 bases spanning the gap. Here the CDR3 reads CASSLVGGHQPQHF. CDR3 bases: TGCGCCAGCAGCTTGGTCGGGGGGCATCAGCCCCAGCATTTT. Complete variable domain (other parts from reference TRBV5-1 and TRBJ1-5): KAGVTQTPRYLIKTRGQQVTLSCSPISGHRSVSWYQQTPGQGLQFLFEYFSETQRNKGNFPGRFSGRQFSNSRSEMNVSTLELGDSALYLCASSLVGGHQPQHFGDGTRLSIL.

The CDR3 protein is CASSQLGERGGVQYF. The DNA of the CDR3 is TGCGCCAGCAGCCAGCTCGGTGAGCGGGGGGGAGTTCAGTACTTC. The chain carries TRBV4-3 and TRBJ2-5; 10 bases are a match to TRBD2. Trimming cost V 3 bases and J 11 bases; bases outside gene matches: 12. The germline CDR1 and CDR2 sequences are LGHNA and YSLEER. This CDR3 spans 15 amino acids.

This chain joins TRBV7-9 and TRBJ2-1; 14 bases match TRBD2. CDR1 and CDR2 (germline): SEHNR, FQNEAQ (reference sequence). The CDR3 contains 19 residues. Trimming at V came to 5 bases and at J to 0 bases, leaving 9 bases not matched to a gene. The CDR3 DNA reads TGTGCCAGCAGCCCTAGGGTGGGGACTAGCGGGAGCTCCTACAATGAGCAGTTCTTC. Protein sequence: CASSPRVGTSGSSYNEQFF.

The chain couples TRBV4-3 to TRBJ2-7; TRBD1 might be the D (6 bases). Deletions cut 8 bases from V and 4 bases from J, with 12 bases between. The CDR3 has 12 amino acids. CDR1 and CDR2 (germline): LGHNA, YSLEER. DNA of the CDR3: TGCGCCAGCCGGGACATTGATTACGAGCAGTACTTC. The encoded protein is CASRDIDYEQYF.

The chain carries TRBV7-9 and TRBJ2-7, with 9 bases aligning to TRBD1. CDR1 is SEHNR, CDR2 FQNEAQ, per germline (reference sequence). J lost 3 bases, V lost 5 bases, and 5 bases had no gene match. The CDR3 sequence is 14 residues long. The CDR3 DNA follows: TGTGCCAGCAGCCAACCGGGACAGGGCTACGAGCAGTACTTC. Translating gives CASSQPGQGYEQYF. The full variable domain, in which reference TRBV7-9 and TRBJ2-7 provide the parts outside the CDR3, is DTGVSQNPRHKITKRGQNVTFRCDPISEHNRLYWYRQTLGQGPEFLTYFQNEAQLEKSRLLSDRFSAERPKGSFSTLEIQRTEQGDSAMYLCASSQPGQGYEQYFGPGTRLTVT.

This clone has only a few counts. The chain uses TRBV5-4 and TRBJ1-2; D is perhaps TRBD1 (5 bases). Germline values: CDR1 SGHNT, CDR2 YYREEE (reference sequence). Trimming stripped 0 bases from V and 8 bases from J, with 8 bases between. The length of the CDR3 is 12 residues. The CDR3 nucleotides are TGTGCCAGCAGCTTGGGGACACGGGGCTACACCTTC. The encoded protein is CASSLGTRGYTF.

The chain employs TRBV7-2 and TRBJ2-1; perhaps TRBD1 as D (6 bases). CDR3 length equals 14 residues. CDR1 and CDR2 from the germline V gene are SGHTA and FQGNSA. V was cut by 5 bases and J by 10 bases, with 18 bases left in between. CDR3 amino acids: CASSRDRYTGEQFF. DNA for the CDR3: TGTGCCAGCAGCCGGGACCGCTACACAGGGGAGCAGTTCTTC.

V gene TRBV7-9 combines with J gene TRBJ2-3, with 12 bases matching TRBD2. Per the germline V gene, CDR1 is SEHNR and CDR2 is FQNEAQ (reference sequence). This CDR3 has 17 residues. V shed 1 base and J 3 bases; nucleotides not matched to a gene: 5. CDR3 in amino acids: CASSLVTSGSITDTQYF. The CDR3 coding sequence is TGTGCCAGCAGCTTAGTGACTAGCGGGAGTATTACAGATACGCAGTATTTT.